These 31 T cell receptor beta chains were all obtained from the same sample, sequenced in a study of blood T cell repertoires in COVID-19. Clones were sequenced by immunoSEQ multiplex PCR, and TCRdb holds only the in-frame ones, with some missing. The sample holds about 440,000 clones; approximately 90% are singletons and the top ten take about 2%. Sequenced input: PBMCs or T cells enriched from blood (not recorded which). Receptors were obtained from a woman under 30 with acute COVID-19.

This chain joins TRBV18 and TRBJ1-4, with D uncertain. The V and J ends lost 0 bases and 8 bases respectively, with 16 bases between them. The germline gives CDR1 KGHSH, CDR2 LQKENI. The CDR3 runs 16 residues. CDR3 amino acids: CASSPPGHSLGEKLFF. DNA of the CDR3: TGTGCCAGCTCACCACCGGGTCACAGCTTGGGCGAAAAACTGTTTTTT.

The chain couples TRBV2 to TRBJ2-2; TRBD2 agrees at 7 bases. Germline V gene lookup returns CDR1 SNHLY and CDR2 FYNNEI. The CDR3 covers 15 residues. With 3 bases clipped from V and 0 bases from J, the junction kept 1 base outside the gene matches. CDR3 loop: CASSDLAANTGELFF. The CDR3 nucleotides are TGTGCCAGCAGTGATCTAGCGGCGAACACCGGGGAGCTGTTTTTT.

The J gene is TRBJ2-1, the V gene TRBV10-3; 10 bases fit TRBD2. Germline V CDR1 and CDR2: ENHRY, SYGVKD. J was trimmed by 0 bases and V by 5 bases; bases with no gene match: 19. CDR3 size: 21 residues. The CDR3 sequence: CAISSSLAGATIRSSYNEQFF. The DNA for the CDR3 is TGTGCCATCAGTTCTTCTCTAGCGGGAGCCACTATACGTAGCTCCTACAATGAGCAGTTCTTC.

The J gene is TRBJ1-2, the V gene TRBV27, with 8 nucleotides matching TRBD1. Trimming at V came to 6 bases and at J to 7 bases, leaving 4 bases not matched to a gene. The CDR3 sequence is 12 residues long. The germline V gene encodes CDR1 MNHEY and CDR2 SMNVEV (reference sequence). The chain's CDR3 is CASRLGTGGYTF. The CDR3 nucleotides read TGTGCCAGCAGATTGGGGACAGGTGGCTACACCTTC.

The V and J genes are TRBV19 and TRBJ1-6, with D uncertain. The CDR3 consists of 15 residues. The ends were cut back, 1 base at V and 7 bases at J, with 11 bases in the middle. The germline V gene encodes CDR1 LNHDA and CDR2 SQIVND (reference sequence). The CDR3 region has the DNA TGTGCCAGTAGTATAGGACGGGGAGAGAATTCACCCCTCCACTTT. This translates into CASSIGRGENSPLHF.

The sample holds a few counts of this clone. The rearrangement uses TRBV30 and TRBJ1-5; D is undetermined. With 0 bases removed from V and 8 bases from J, the gap between germline ends came to 8 bases. Germline values: CDR1 GTSNPN, CDR2 SVGIG (reference sequence). The CDR3 has 12 amino acids. CDR3 amino acids: CAWSVVSEPQHF. In DNA, the CDR3 is TGTGCCTGGAGTGTGGTATCGGAGCCCCAGCATTTT.

The rearrangement links TRBV30 to TRBJ2-5; 7 nucleotides line up with TRBD2. Germline loops: CDR1 GTSNPN, CDR2 SVGIG (reference sequence). V lost 0 bases and J lost 2; bases outside the gene matches: 0. There are 13 residues in the CDR3. The CDR3 protein is CAWSVAGQETQYF. The CDR3, as DNA: TGTGCCTGGAGTGTAGCGGGGCAAGAGACCCAGTACTTC.

The rearrangement uses TRBV10-3 and TRBJ2-7; D might be TRBD2 (6 bases). CDR3 length equals 13 residues. V lost 7 bases and J lost 1, with 11 bases in between. Per germline, CDR1 ENHRY and CDR2 SYGVKD. CDR3: CAIKGEDSYEQYF. CDR3 DNA: TGTGCCATCAAAGGGGAGGATTCCTACGAGCAGTACTTC.

The CDR3 here is CASSWPPGQGKETQYF. CDR3 nucleotides: TGTGCCAGCAGTTGGCCCCCGGGACAGGGAAAAGAGACCCAGTACTTC. V gene TRBV28 combines with J gene TRBJ2-5; 9 nucleotides match TRBD1. The trim removed 4 bases at V and 3 bases at J, leaving 9 bases unmatched. Germline CDR1 MDHEN, CDR2 SYDVKM. The CDR3 is 16 residues long.

This CDR3 reads CASSQPTSGRNTEAFF. In DNA, the CDR3 is TGCGCCAGCAGCCAACCTACGTCGGGGAGGAACACTGAAGCTTTCTTT. V and J are TRBV4-1 and TRBJ1-1; D is unresolved. V was shortened by 2 bases and J by 1 base, with 14 bases between the two germline ends. This CDR3 is built from 16 residues. Germline CDR1 MGHRA, CDR2 YSYEKL.

The V call is TRBV4-3, the J call TRBJ2-3; 8 positions agree with TRBD2. V shed 1 base, J shed 6 bases, and the junction held 9 bases outside the gene matches. CDR3 length equals 16 residues. Looked up from germline, CDR1 is LGHNA and CDR2 is YSLEER. In DNA, the CDR3 is TGCGCCAGCAGCCAAGGGAGCGGGAGTGTGTCGGATACGCAGTATTTT. Encoded protein: CASSQGSGSVSDTQYF.

This chain uses TRBV7-3 with TRBJ1-1, with 9 bases lining up with TRBD1. Germline V gene sequence: CDR1 SGHTA, CDR2 FQGTGA. CDR3 length: 14 amino acids. The V and J ends lost 5 bases and 4 bases, in that order; junction bases with no gene match: 5. The CDR3 loop is CASSPLTGGTEAFF. Written as DNA, the CDR3 is TGTGCCAGCAGCCCATTGACAGGGGGCACTGAAGCTTTCTTT.

This clone was counted once. Other DNA sequences of this sample code for an identical CDR3. This chain uses TRBV6-1 with TRBJ1-5; no clear D. The germline gives CDR1 MNHNS, CDR2 SASEGT. The CDR3 sequence is 13 residues long. Trimming removed 3 bases from V and 4 bases from J, with 7 bases in between. CDR3 bases: TGTGCCAGCAGTGAGAGGAGGAATCAGCCCCAGCATTTT. Translating it yields CASSERRNQPQHF.

The V call is TRBV5-1, the J call TRBJ1-1, with D possibly TRBD1 on 5 matching bases. Per the germline V gene, CDR1 is SGHRS and CDR2 is YFSETQ. Between the trimmed V and J ends, which lost 3 bases and 0 bases, there was a span of 12 bases. This CDR3 is 15 amino acids long. The CDR3 bases are TGCGCCAGCAGCTCCCAGGGACTCGTGAACACTGAAGCTTTCTTT. Its translation is CASSSQGLVNTEAFF.

V and J are TRBV7-9 and TRBJ1-5; TRBD1 matches at 8 bases. This CDR3 region has 17 residues. V trimming: 1 base; J trimming: 6 bases; junction bases outside the gene matches: 11. The V gene's germline CDR1 is SEHNR and CDR2 FQNEAQ (reference sequence). The CDR3 here is CASSLDPTGGRGQPQHF. DNA for the CDR3: TGTGCCAGCAGCTTAGATCCCACAGGGGGTCGAGGTCAGCCCCAGCATTTT.

The rearrangement joins TRBV30 to TRBJ1-5; possibly TRBD1 for D (6 bases). The CDR3 consists of 14 residues. Trimming pared 1 base from V and 4 bases from J, leaving 11 bases between. Looked up from germline, CDR1 is GTSNPN and CDR2 is SVGIG (reference sequence). CDR3 protein: CAWSEGQGNQPQHF. CDR3 nucleotide sequence: TGTGCCTGGAGTGAGGGTCAGGGGAATCAGCCCCAGCATTTT.

This chain connects TRBV9 to TRBJ2-1, with 7 bases matching TRBD2. The CDR3 is 14 residues long. In germline, CDR1 is SGDLS, CDR2 YYNGEE. V trimming: 3 bases; J trimming: 6 bases; junction bases outside the gene matches: 6. The CDR3 DNA is TGTGCCAGCAGCGCCGGGGGGAAGTCCAATGAGCAGTTCTTC. Amino acids: CASSAGGKSNEQFF.

The chain couples TRBV6-5 to TRBJ2-7; tentatively, D is TRBD1 (5 bases). The CDR3 length is 13 residues. The germline V gene encodes CDR1 MNHEY and CDR2 SVGAGI. Trimming stripped 8 bases from V and 1 base from J, with 12 bases between. The CDR3 DNA is TGTGCCAGCGCTAGGGGCTCTTCCTACGAGCAGTACTTC. It translates to CASARGSSYEQYF.

A single count supports this clone. The gene calls are TRBV27 and TRBJ2-1; 7 bases match TRBD2. The CDR3 totals 15 residues. Germline values: CDR1 MNHEY, CDR2 SMNVEV (reference sequence). V lost 5 bases and J lost 6; bases outside the gene matches: 10. The CDR3 sequence: CASSRLAERTNEQFF. The CDR3 DNA follows: TGTGCCAGCAGTCGTCTAGCGGAGCGTACCAATGAGCAGTTCTTC.

The chain joins TRBV6-5 to TRBJ2-7; 8 nucleotides agree with TRBD1. From germline, CDR1 is MNHEY and CDR2 SVGAGI. Trimming at V came to 6 bases and at J to 3 bases, leaving 10 bases not matched to a gene. The CDR3 has 15 amino acids. The CDR3 loop is CASSSDRGGFYEQYF. CDR3 in DNA: TGTGCCAGCAGCTCCGACAGGGGCGGATTCTACGAGCAGTACTTC.

This clone was observed a handful of times. The V call is TRBV4-1, the J call TRBJ1-4, with 8 positions matching TRBD1. V lost 3 bases, J lost 4 bases, and 7 bases stayed unmatched. This CDR3 contains 16 residues. CDR1 is MGHRA, CDR2 YSYEKL, per germline. CDR3 nucleotides: TGCGCCAGCAGCCACCTGGTAGGACAGGGTAATGAAAAACTGTTTTTT. Encoded protein: CASSHLVGQGNEKLFF.

This chain joins TRBV11-2 and TRBJ1-4; D gene ambiguous. The CDR3 runs to 15 residues. Germline V CDR1 and CDR2: SGHAT, FQNNGV. Trimming stripped 0 bases from V and 7 bases from J, with 12 bases between. The CDR3 sequence is CASSLDGFNAEKLFF. The CDR3 DNA is TGTGCCAGCAGCTTAGACGGGTTTAATGCTGAAAAACTGTTTTTT.

The chain joins TRBV27 to TRBJ2-7; 8 bases match TRBD1. The V and J ends lost 6 bases and 4 bases, in that order; junction bases with no gene match: 5. The germline CDR1 and CDR2 sequences are MNHEY and SMNVEV (reference sequence). The length of the CDR3 is 13 residues. The CDR3 spells CASSYRGTYEQYF. The CDR3, as DNA: TGTGCCAGCAGCTACAGGGGGACGTACGAGCAGTACTTC.

The chain joins TRBV9 to TRBJ2-7; 8 nucleotides align to TRBD2. The CDR3 length is 14 residues. Germline V gene sequence: CDR1 SGDLS, CDR2 YYNGEE. J lost 3 bases, V lost 3 bases, and 5 bases had no gene match. Here the CDR3 reads CASSGTGTSYEQYF. The CDR3 bases are TGTGCCAGCAGCGGAACCGGGACTAGCTACGAGCAGTACTTC.

The gene calls are TRBV2 and TRBJ2-1; TRBD2 matches 7 bases. CDR1 is SNHLY and CDR2 is FYNNEI in the germline V gene. The CDR3 spans 12 residues. V was clipped by 5 bases and J by 9 bases; unmatched bases: 4. The CDR3 sequence: CASSPGGPEQFF. The DNA for the CDR3 is TGTGCCAGCAGTCCGGGGGGTCCTGAGCAGTTCTTC.

The CDR3 DNA is TGCGCCAGCGGACCAGACAGAGGAAACACCATATATTTT. It codes for CASGPDRGNTIYF. The rearrangement uses TRBV10-1 and TRBJ1-3, with D possibly matching TRBD1 (5 bases). There are 13 residues in the CDR3. Looked up from germline, CDR1 is WNHNN and CDR2 is SYGVQD (reference sequence). With 8 bases removed from V and 4 bases from J, the gap between germline ends came to 12 bases.

V is TRBV5-5 and J is TRBJ1-1, with D possibly being TRBD1 (6 bases). The CDR3 extends over 14 amino acids. The V end lost 2 bases, the J end lost 6 bases, and 14 bases lay between the germline ends. Germline V gene data show CDR1 as SGHKS and CDR2 as YYEKEE (reference sequence). This CDR3 reads CASSLTQGFAEAFF. CDR3 DNA: TGTGCCAGCAGCTTAACCCAGGGGTTCGCTGAAGCTTTCTTT.

The chain employs TRBV7-8 and TRBJ2-7; D is perhaps TRBD1 (6 bases). The CDR3 length is 13 residues. In germline, CDR1 is SGHVS, CDR2 FQNEAQ. V was trimmed by 4 bases and J by 4 bases, leaving 11 bases between them. The CDR3: CASSSGVRYEQYF. DNA for the CDR3: TGTGCCAGCAGCTCAGGGGTCCGATACGAGCAGTACTTC.

The rearrangement uses TRBV5-6 and TRBJ2-7; D is possibly TRBD2 (6 bases). There are 12 residues in the CDR3. Trimming removed 2 bases from V and 12 bases from J, with 15 bases in between. Germline V gene data show CDR1 as SGHDT and CDR2 as YYEEEE. The CDR3 is CASSFSLREVYF. CDR3 DNA: TGTGCCAGCAGCTTTTCTTTAAGGGAGGTGTACTTC.

The V and J genes are TRBV4-2 and TRBJ2-5; perhaps TRBD2 as D (5 bases). The V end was cut by 1 base, the J end by 5 bases, with 14 bases between. The CDR3 is 15 amino acids. Per the germline V gene, CDR1 is LGHNA and CDR2 is YNFKEQ. CDR3 DNA: TGTGCCAGCAGCCAAGTTGAAGGGAGTTTTGAGACCCAGTACTTC. Translating it yields CASSQVEGSFETQYF.

The chain joins TRBV5-6 to TRBJ2-7; D may be TRBD1 (6 bases). The V gene lost 4 bases and the J gene lost 2 bases, with 16 bases spanning the gap. The CDR3 has 15 amino acids. Per germline, CDR1 SGHDT and CDR2 YYEEEE. As DNA, the CDR3 is TGTGCCAGCAGCGATACAGGGTACAGAACCTACGAGCAGTACTTC. Its translation is CASSDTGYRTYEQYF.